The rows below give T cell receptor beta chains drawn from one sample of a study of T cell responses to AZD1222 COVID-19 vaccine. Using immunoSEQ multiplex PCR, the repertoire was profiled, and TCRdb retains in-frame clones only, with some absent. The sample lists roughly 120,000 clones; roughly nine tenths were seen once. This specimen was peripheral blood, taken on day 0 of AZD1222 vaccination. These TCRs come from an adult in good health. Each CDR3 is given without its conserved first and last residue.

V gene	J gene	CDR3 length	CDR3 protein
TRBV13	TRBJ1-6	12	ASSLGQGNSPLH
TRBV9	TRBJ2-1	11	ASSGQGWHEQF
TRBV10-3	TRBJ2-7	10	AISGYRGQQY
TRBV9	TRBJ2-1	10	ASSVAEGEQF
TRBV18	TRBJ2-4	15	ASSPPGRFPDKNIQY
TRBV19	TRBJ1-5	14	ASTSRPGPSNQPQH
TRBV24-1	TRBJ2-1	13	ATSGGQGLRNEQF
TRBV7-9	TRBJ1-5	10	ASSFEGRPQH
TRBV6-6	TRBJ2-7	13	ASSYVAGGEGEQY
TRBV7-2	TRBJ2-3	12	ASSSTSGADTQY
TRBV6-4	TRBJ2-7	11	ASTPGLLYEQY
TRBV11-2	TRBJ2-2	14	ASSLGRGSFTGELF
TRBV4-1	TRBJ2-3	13	ASSQEGRITDTQY
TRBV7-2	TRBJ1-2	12	ASSHPGQGHGYT